The 29 T cell receptor beta chains below were found in one sample sequenced in a study of blood T cell repertoires in COVID-19. Profiled with immunoSEQ multiplex PCR; TCRdb holds only in-frame clones, not every one. The sample lists roughly 200,000 clones, around 88% occurring once. The sequenced material came from PBMCs or T cells enriched from blood (not recorded which). The receptors derive from a woman aged 25 to 39 who had been exposed to COVID-19.

The chain joins TRBV5-1 to TRBJ2-2; D is possibly TRBD1 (8 bases). CDR3 length equals 16 residues. V was cut by 2 bases and J by 6 bases, with 17 bases left in between. Germline V gives CDR1 SGHRS, CDR2 YFSETQ. CDR3 sequence: CASSFVDRGGSGELFF. CDR3 coding DNA: TGCGCCAGCAGCTTCGTCGACAGGGGAGGGTCCGGGGAGCTGTTTTTT.

Only one count was recorded for this clone. This chain uses TRBV9 with TRBJ2-3; the match to TRBD2 covers 7 bases. Germline lookup yields CDR1 SGDLS and CDR2 YYNGEE. The length of the CDR3 is 15 residues. V lost 5 bases to trimming and J lost 4 bases; unmatched junction nucleotides: 10. For the CDR3, the DNA is TGTGCCAGCAGTCGAAGCGGGACTGACCCAGATACGCAGTATTTT. This codes for CASSRSGTDPDTQYF. Full variable domain (remainder filled in from reference TRBV9 and TRBJ2-3): DSGVTQTPKHLITATGQRVTLRCSPRSGDLSVYWYQQSLDQGLQFLIQYYNGEERAKGNILERFSAQQFPDLHSELNLSSLELGDSALYFCASSRSGTDPDTQYFGPGTRLTVL.

The V gene is TRBV6-5, the J gene TRBJ2-7; D gene unclear. The CDR3 extends over 16 amino acids. The germline V and J ends were trimmed by 0 bases and 3 bases, with 15 bases remaining between them. Germline V gene lookup returns CDR1 MNHEY and CDR2 SVGAGI. The CDR3 region has the DNA TGTGCCAGCAGTTACTCGAACTCCTTAGACAACTACGAGCAGTACTTC. Protein: CASSYSNSLDNYEQYF.

V and J are TRBV7-9 and TRBJ2-7, with TRBD1 matching 8 bases. There are 14 residues in the CDR3. V lost 2 bases, J lost 3 bases, and 3 bases stayed unmatched. CDR1 is SEHNR, CDR2 FQNEAQ, per germline (reference sequence). The CDR3 DNA sequence: TGTGCCAGCAGCTTACGGACAGGGAGCTACGAGCAGTACTTC. This encodes CASSLRTGSYEQYF.

The chain couples TRBV10-3 to TRBJ1-1; D gene uncertain. Deletions cut 10 bases from V and 1 base from J, with 10 bases between. The CDR3 length is 12 residues. Germline values: CDR1 ENHRY, CDR2 SYGVKD. CDR3 DNA sequence: TGTGCCACGAGACGGGAGAACACTGAAGCTTTCTTT. It encodes CATRRENTEAFF.

V usage is TRBV30 and J usage is TRBJ2-2, with a tentative D call TRBD2 (6 bases). The CDR3 runs to 15 residues. V lost 6 bases and J lost 3, with 17 bases in between. Germline V gene sequence: CDR1 GTSNPN, CDR2 SVGIG (reference sequence). CDR3 DNA: TGTGCCTGTCCGTTACCGGGACTTTACACCGGGGAGCTGTTTTTT. It translates to CACPLPGLYTGELFF.

The CDR3 nucleotides read TGCGCCAGCAGCTTGGATAGTGCGGTGGGCAAAAACATTCAGTACTTC. Translation: CASSLDSAVGKNIQYF. The rearrangement joins TRBV5-1 to TRBJ2-4; D is undetermined. This CDR3 region has 16 residues. The V end lost 0 bases, the J end lost 3 bases, and 13 bases lay between the germline ends. CDR1 and CDR2 (germline): SGHRS, YFSETQ.

The chain combines TRBV9 with TRBJ1-5; perhaps TRBD1 as D (5 bases). Per the germline V gene, CDR1 is SGDLS and CDR2 is YYNGEE. Trimming cost V 4 bases and J 6 bases, with 8 bases left between them. This CDR3 region has 12 residues. CDR3 loop: CASSLGGQPQHF. The CDR3 DNA reads as TGTGCCAGCAGCCTGGGGGGTCAGCCCCAGCATTTT. The full variable domain, completed using reference TRBV9 and TRBJ1-5, is DSGVTQTPKHLITATGQRVTLRCSPRSGDLSVYWYQQSLDQGLQFLIQYYNGEERAKGNILERFSAQQFPDLHSELNLSSLELGDSALYFCASSLGGQPQHFGDGTRLSIL.

The chain carries TRBV2 and TRBJ2-2; D ambiguous. This CDR3 contains 16 residues. Germline V CDR1 and CDR2: SNHLY, FYNNEI. Trimming removed 6 bases from V and 2 bases from J, with 16 bases in between. The CDR3 loop reads CASSPPHTKNTGELFF. The CDR3 DNA reads TGTGCCAGCAGCCCCCCTCACACCAAAAACACCGGGGAGCTGTTTTTT.

V and J are TRBV4-2 and TRBJ2-1; no firm D call. The CDR3 sequence is 14 residues long. The germline V gene has CDR1 LGHNA and CDR2 YNFKEQ. V was clipped by 0 bases and J by 10 bases, with 13 bases between them. The CDR3, as DNA: TGTGCCAGCAGCCAAGATACGTCCACAGAGGAGCAGTTCTTC. Amino acid sequence: CASSQDTSTEEQFF.

As concerns this clone: An end of the junction differs from the germline gene, which may be a read error. The chain uses TRBV3-1 (or the pseudogene TRBV3-2) and TRBJ2-7; a weak D match, TRBD1 (5 bases). CDR1 LGHDT and CDR2 YNNKEL come from the germline V gene (reference sequence). This CDR3 is 13 amino acids long. CDR3 nucleotide sequence: TGTGCCAGCAGCCAGTGGGGCTCCCACGAGCAGTACTTC. This gives the protein CASSQWGSHEQYF.

This rearrangement joins TRBV11-2 to TRBJ2-7; D is unresolved. V lost 6 bases and J 5 bases, leaving 5 bases between the germline ends. The length of the CDR3 is 10 residues. Germline assignment: CDR1 SGHAT and CDR2 FQNNGV. CDR3 nucleotides: TGTGCCAGCAGTTCTCACGAGCAGTACTTC. Translating gives CASSSHEQYF.

The V gene is TRBV25-1, the J gene TRBJ1-2; D unresolved. The CDR3 sequence is 15 residues long. Germline loops: CDR1 MGHDK, CDR2 SYGVNS. Trimming left V 6 bases short and J 4 bases short, with 18 bases between. CDR3 coding DNA: TGTGCCAGCAGGCCAGCGGGGTTCAGGCCCTATGGCTACACCTTC. It specifies CASRPAGFRPYGYTF.

The chain carries TRBV5-1 and TRBJ2-5, with a possible D match to TRBD1 (5 bases). The V gene lost 4 bases and the J gene lost 5 bases, with 18 bases spanning the gap. The CDR3 is made up of 15 amino acids. CDR1 and CDR2 from the germline V gene are SGHRS and YFSETQ. CDR3 residues: CASSENPDIGETQYF. In DNA form, the CDR3 reads TGCGCCAGCAGCGAGAACCCGGACATAGGGGAGACCCAGTACTTC.

The V call is TRBV2, the J call TRBJ1-2, with D unresolved. Between the trimmed V and J ends, which lost 9 bases and 2 bases, there was a span of 16 bases. This CDR3 has 14 amino acids. Germline values: CDR1 SNHLY, CDR2 FYNNEI. CDR3 bases: TGTGCCAGACAAAACAGTTTTTCCAACTATGGCTACACCTTC. Its protein product is CARQNSFSNYGYTF.

V usage is TRBV5-1 and J usage is TRBJ2-7; tentative D call: TRBD1 (6 bases). From germline, CDR1 is SGHRS and CDR2 YFSETQ. The ends were cut back, 5 bases at V and 5 bases at J, with 17 bases in the middle. This CDR3 has 14 residues. CDR3 sequence reads: CASRTGRGRDEQYF. DNA for the CDR3: TGCGCCAGCAGGACGGGCAGGGGAAGGGACGAGCAGTACTTC.

This chain connects TRBV3-1 (or the pseudogene TRBV3-2) to TRBJ1-4; 9 bases line up with TRBD1. The trim removed 2 bases at V and 5 bases at J, leaving 3 bases unmatched. Germline V lookup: CDR1 LGHDT, CDR2 YNNKEL (reference sequence). The length of the CDR3 is 15 residues. The CDR3 is CASSQFGTGNEKLFF. CDR3 sequence (DNA): TGTGCCAGCAGCCAATTCGGGACAGGGAATGAAAAACTGTTTTTT.

This chain connects TRBV3-1 (or the pseudogene TRBV3-2) to TRBJ2-1; D is unresolved. Per the germline V gene, CDR1 is LGHDT and CDR2 is YNNKEL (reference sequence). Trimming stripped 8 bases from V and 10 bases from J, with 15 bases between. The CDR3 spans 12 residues. The CDR3 region has the DNA TGTGCCAGCTCCCCCCCCAGCGAGGAGCAGTTCTTC. It specifies CASSPPSEEQFF.

The chain has TRBV10-2 and TRBJ1-5; D might be TRBD1 (5 bases). The CDR3 has 14 residues. V lost 5 bases to trimming and J lost 0 bases, with 8 bases between them. CDR1 is WSHSY and CDR2 is SAAADI in the germline V gene. The CDR3 DNA is TGCGCCAGCAGTCAGGGTTATAGCAATCAGCCCCAGCATTTT. It codes for CASSQGYSNQPQHF.

The chain links TRBV2 to TRBJ2-5; 7 nucleotides line up with TRBD2. Germline CDR1 SNHLY, CDR2 FYNNEI. The CDR3 totals 13 residues. The V gene end was trimmed by 6 bases and the J gene end by 3 bases; junction bases not matched to a gene: 4. CDR3 DNA: TGTGCCAGCAGCCAGGGACTAAAAGAGACCCAGTACTTC. The encoded protein is CASSQGLKETQYF.

The chain uses TRBV7-9 and TRBJ2-7; TRBD2 aligns across 8 bases. V trimming: 1 base; J trimming: 6 bases; junction bases outside the gene matches: 5. The CDR3 length is 14 residues. Germline V gene data show CDR1 as SEHNR and CDR2 as FQNEAQ (reference sequence). Here the CDR3 DNA reads TGTGCCAGCAGCTTAGAGGGACTAGTCTCCGAGCAGTACTTC. Its translation: CASSLEGLVSEQYF.

This chain connects TRBV7-2 to TRBJ1-2; 7 bases line up with TRBD1. V shed 5 bases and J 1 base; nucleotides not matched to a gene: 7. Germline-derived CDR1 and CDR2 are SGHTA and FQGNSA. CDR3 length equals 15 residues. CDR3 sequence: CASSPSGTDNYGYTF. The CDR3 DNA reads as TGTGCCAGCAGCCCATCCGGGACAGATAACTATGGCTACACCTTC.

The chain links TRBV10-3 to TRBJ1-6; D remains unclear. This CDR3 has 13 amino acids. The V gene's germline CDR1 is ENHRY and CDR2 SYGVKD. V lost 7 bases, J lost 4 bases, and 8 bases lay in between. The CDR3 spells CAITGDYNSPLHF. The DNA for the CDR3 is TGTGCCATCACGGGTGATTATAATTCACCCCTCCACTTT.

The V and J genes are TRBV6-6 and TRBJ1-5, with no clear D. The CDR3 consists of 17 residues. The germline V gene has CDR1 MNHNY and CDR2 SVGAGI (reference sequence). The V gene lost 5 bases and the J gene lost 5 bases, with 22 bases spanning the gap. CDR3 region: CASSGSTVGGNDQPQHF. CDR3 sequence (DNA): TGTGCCAGCAGTGGATCCACCGTCGGAGGGAACGATCAGCCCCAGCATTTT.

The CDR3 sequence: CASSQGPGQGWGKNIQYF. The CDR3 DNA follows: TGCGCCAGCAGCCAAGGACCGGGACAGGGTTGGGGCAAAAACATTCAGTACTTC. The J gene is TRBJ2-4, the V gene TRBV4-1, with 9 nucleotides matching TRBD1. V shed 1 base, J shed 3 bases, and the junction held 10 bases outside the gene matches. This CDR3 comprises 18 residues. Germline V lookup: CDR1 MGHRA, CDR2 YSYEKL.

The chain uses TRBV6-1 and TRBJ1-2; TRBD1 aligns across 7 bases. The CDR3 consists of 16 residues. The trim removed 0 bases at V and 8 bases at J, leaving 12 bases unmatched. The germline gives CDR1 MNHNS, CDR2 SASEGT. The CDR3 sequence: CASSEARQTGMFGYTF. CDR3 DNA: TGTGCCAGCAGTGAAGCGCGTCAGACAGGGATGTTCGGCTACACCTTC.

J is TRBJ2-3 and V is TRBV10-3; weak D call: TRBD2 (7 bases). Trimming left V 8 bases short and J 6 bases short, with 18 bases between. This CDR3 is built from 14 residues. Germline CDR1 reads ENHRY; CDR2 reads SYGVKD. This CDR3 is CAIEAGASGDTQYF. The CDR3 DNA is TGTGCCATCGAGGCGGGGGCTTCAGGGGATACGCAGTATTTT.

This clone showed up just a few times. The chain employs TRBV28 and TRBJ1-5; D may be TRBD1 (5 bases). Germline CDR1 is MDHEN and CDR2 is SYDVKM. Trimming left V 3 bases short and J 4 bases short, with 10 bases between. The CDR3 is made up of 14 amino acids. As DNA, the CDR3 is TGTGCCAGCAGTTTGGCAGGGCGGAATCAGCCCCAGCATTTT. Translation gives CASSLAGRNQPQHF.

The V gene is TRBV5-1, the J gene TRBJ1-5; 9 positions agree with TRBD1. CDR3 size: 14 residues. From germline, CDR1 is SGHRS and CDR2 YFSETQ. The junction had 4 bases not matched to a gene; V was cut back by 2 bases and J by 7 bases. CDR3 loop: CASSLQGAGQPQHF. As DNA, the CDR3 is TGCGCCAGCAGCTTACAGGGGGCAGGGCAGCCCCAGCATTTT. Full variable domain (rest looked up from reference TRBV5-1 and TRBJ1-5): KAGVTQTPRYLIKTRGQQVTLSCSPISGHRSVSWYQQTPGQGLQFLFEYFSETQRNKGNFPGRFSGRQFSNSRSEMNVSTLELGDSALYLCASSLQGAGQPQHFGDGTRLSIL.